In its sample, the clone carrying this T cell receptor (beta chain) was seen a few times. TCRdb's copy holds only in-frame clones and misses some; the assay was immunoSEQ multiplex PCR. The table records some 58,000 clones, just over 90% of them present only once. These data originate in a study of PD-1 blockade in classical Hodgkin lymphoma. V lost 3 bases and J lost 1, with 10 bases in between. The CDR3 contains 15 residues. In germline, CDR1 is SGDLS, CDR2 YYNGEE. The time point: cycle 4 day 1 (C4D1), after 5 to 7 weeks of nivolumab. After autologous stem cell transplantation all patients relapsed, and prior brentuximab vedotin exposure differed between cohorts.

The sequenced sample was peripheral blood mononuclear cells (PBMCs), obtained before the fourth cycle of nivolumab. The TCR originated in a human donor with classical Hodgkin lymphoma. The chain employs TRBV9 and TRBJ2-2, with a weak D call TRBD1 (6 bases). Here the CDR3 reads CASSDLGGNTGELFF. In nucleotides, the CDR3 is TGTGCCAGCAGCGACCTAGGGGGGAACACCGGGGAGCTGTTTTTT.